Included here is one T cell receptor beta chain sequence, with context. Its antigen is currently unknown. This sample is drawn from a study of cytomegalovirus exposure and HLA in healthy donors. Turning to the study itself: In a previous analysis, 110 million or so unique TCR beta sequences were found from 150 million to 200 million T cells. Findings and limits, study-wide: HLA-A and HLA-B allele assignments for most subjects were reportedly predicted accurately using TCR beta sequences.

The primer mix had 60 Vbeta and 13 Jbeta primers. Sequencing was performed with immunoSEQ multiplex PCR; in TCRdb, only in-frame clones are kept and a portion is missing. The table records fewer than 250,000 clones, roughly four fifths of them present only once. The length of the CDR3 is 14 residues. Germline values: CDR1 SQVTM, CDR2 ANQGSEA. Trimming took 4 bases from V and 8 from J; bases not matched to a gene: 11. Sequencing was performed on PBMCs. The receptor comes from a woman between 50 and 59 years old in good health and CMV-seropositive. The chain employs TRBV29-1 and TRBJ1-2; 9 bases line up with TRBD1. The CDR3 region is CSVVPQGARRGYTF. The CDR3 bases are TGCAGCGTTGTGCCACAGGGGGCTCGGAGGGGCTACACCTTC. The whole variable domain, filled in from reference TRBV29-1 and TRBJ1-2, reads SAVISQKPSRDICQRGTSLTIQCQVDSQVTMMFWYRQQPGQSLTLIATANQGSEATYESGFVIDKFPISRPNLTFSTLTVSNMSPEDSSIYLCSVVPQGARRGYTFGSGTRLTVV.